This T cell receptor beta chain was captured by sequencing in a study of T-cell memory formation after mild COVID-19. Turning to the study itself: Across donors, TCR clusters were largely donor specific.

MiXCR, run by TCRdb on the 5' RACE reads, gives a single entry per CDR3 protein. The table includes a few hundred thousand distinct CDR3 sequences, over 9% detected once. CDR1 and CDR2 (germline): SGHRS, YFSETQ. V lost 2 bases, J lost 8 bases, and 10 bases lay in between. This CDR3 is 12 amino acids long. Sequenced material: PBMCs or a T cell subset sorted from them (not recorded which). The TCR comes from a man aged 18 to 35 who had mild COVID-19 (a few samples of this study predate the infection). Cell type and time point are not known. The V and J genes are TRBV5-1 and TRBJ1-1; weak D call: TRBD1 (6 bases). The CDR3, as DNA: TGCGCCAGCAGCTTAAACAGGGAAGAAGCTTTCTTT. This translates into CASSLNREEAFF.